What follows are 20 T cell receptor beta chains derived from one specimen sequenced in a study of OX40 agonist ivuxolimab in advanced cancers. TCRdb's copy holds only in-frame clones and misses some; the assay was immunoSEQ multiplex PCR. The sample lists tens of thousands of clones; roughly 90% were seen once. The sample in question was CD4+ or CD8+ T cells sorted from blood, obtained in a trial of the OX40 agonist ivuxolimab. These TCRs come from an adult with an advanced solid tumor such as melanoma, head and neck, liver or kidney cancer.

The gene calls are TRBV7-2 and TRBJ2-1, with 13 bases matching TRBD2. With V trimmed by 4 bases and J by 5 bases, 8 bases remained unmatched. The CDR3 is 17 amino acids. Germline CDR1 is SGHTA and CDR2 is FQGNSA. The CDR3 protein is CASSSGLAGSLNNEQFF. The CDR3 bases are TGTGCCAGCAGCTCGGGACTAGCGGGATCTCTAAACAATGAGCAGTTCTTC.

The chain is built from TRBV7-2 and TRBJ2-1; the D gene is possibly TRBD2 (6 bases). V gave up 3 bases and J gave up 9 bases, with 12 bases separating them. This CDR3 has 13 amino acids. Germline V gene lookup returns CDR1 SGHTA and CDR2 FQGNSA. The CDR3 nucleotides are TGTGCCAGCAGCTTGCGGGACTCGAGTGAGCAGTTCTTC. Translating gives CASSLRDSSEQFF. Complete variable domain (other parts from reference TRBV7-2 and TRBJ2-1): GAGVSQSPSNKVTEKGKDVELRCDPISGHTALYWYRQSLGQGLEFLIYFQGNSAPDKSGLPSDRFSAERTGGSVSTLTIQRTQQEDSAVYLCASSLRDSSEQFFGPGTRLTVL.

This clone was observed once. CDR3 sequence: CASSLAGNTIYF. CDR3 DNA: TGTGCCAGCAGCTTAGCCGGAAACACCATATATTTT. The chain has TRBV11-1 and TRBJ1-3, with D hard to call. CDR1 and CDR2 from the germline V gene are SGHAT and FQDESV (reference sequence). The V and J ends lost 0 bases and 4 bases respectively, with 1 base between them. This CDR3 has 12 residues.

This sequence joins TRBV28 and TRBJ2-1; tentative D call: TRBD2 (6 bases). This CDR3 contains 16 residues. Per the germline V gene, CDR1 is MDHEN and CDR2 is SYDVKM. The germline V and J ends were trimmed by 4 bases and 3 bases, with 16 bases remaining between them. The CDR3 sequence: CASSSLGGGNYNEQFF. The CDR3 bases are TGTGCCAGCAGTTCGCTCGGGGGAGGAAACTACAATGAGCAGTTCTTC.

The chain carries TRBV5-6 and TRBJ2-1; possible D gene TRBD2, 6 bases. Trimming pared 6 bases from V and 0 bases from J, leaving 13 bases between. This CDR3 is built from 15 residues. Germline V gene sequence: CDR1 SGHDT, CDR2 YYEEEE. Here the CDR3 DNA reads TGTGCCAGCACGGAGGGAATGAGCTCCTACAATGAGCAGTTCTTC. Protein: CASTEGMSSYNEQFF.

Points on this clone: This likely comes from a read error, as the CDR3 has no conserved phenylalanine or tryptophan at its end. The chain couples TRBV6-1 to TRBJ1-1; possible D gene TRBD1, 6 bases. V was pared by 2 bases and J by 4 bases, with 11 bases between. Germline V gene sequence: CDR1 MNHNS, CDR2 SASEGT. This CDR3 is built from 14 residues. The CDR3, as DNA: TGTGCCAGCAGTGAACGAAGGGGGAGCACTGAAGCTTTCTCT. As protein: CASSERRGSTEAFS.

This clone was seen a few times. The gene calls are TRBV11-2 and TRBJ2-1; no clear D. Trimming took off 4 bases at V and 4 bases at J, with 23 bases between the two ends. The CDR3 is made up of 18 amino acids. Looked up from germline, CDR1 is SGHAT and CDR2 is FQNNGV. CDR3 amino acids: CASSSPLTGYQRYNEQFF. CDR3 DNA sequence: TGTGCCAGCAGCTCGCCTCTAACCGGCTACCAAAGATACAATGAGCAGTTCTTC.

The V call is TRBV7-3, the J call TRBJ2-3; D gene unclear. The CDR3 runs 13 residues. Trimming removed 2 bases from V and 2 bases from J, with 5 bases in between. CDR1 is SGHTA, CDR2 FQGTGA, per germline. CDR3 in amino acids: CASSLVVTDTQYF. CDR3 DNA sequence: TGTGCCAGCAGCTTAGTGGTCACAGATACGCAGTATTTT.

The DNA of the CDR3 is TGCGCCAGCAGTCAAATGTGGTCAGGGCCCCACGAGCAGTACTTC. Translating it yields CASSQMWSGPHEQYF. The V and J genes are TRBV23-1 and TRBJ2-7, with a possible D match to TRBD1 (5 bases). TRBV23-1 carries the ORF label, with uncertain function. The CDR3 is 15 amino acids. Trimming took off 2 bases at V and 5 bases at J, with 16 bases between the two ends.

The chain employs TRBV25-1 and TRBJ1-1; 10 positions match TRBD1. Germline CDR1 is MGHDK and CDR2 is SYGVNS. V shed 6 bases and J 1 base; nucleotides not matched to a gene: 11. There are 17 residues in the CDR3. The DNA for the CDR3 is TGTGCCAGCAGCCCAATAACCGGGACAGGGGCGAACACTGAAGCTTTCTTT. Its translation is CASSPITGTGANTEAFF. The full variable domain, completed using reference TRBV25-1 and TRBJ1-1, is EADIYQTPRYLVIGTGKKITLECSQTMGHDKMYWYQQDPGMELHLIHYSYGVNSTEKGDLSSESTVSRIRTEHFPLTLESARPSHTSQYLCASSPITGTGANTEAFFGQGTRLTVV.

The rearrangement joins TRBV18 to TRBJ2-3; D possibly corresponds to TRBD2 (5 bases). The CDR3 is 14 amino acids. Looked up from germline, CDR1 is KGHSH and CDR2 is LQKENI. Trimming shortened V by 1 base and J by 4 bases, and 9 bases separated the two germline ends. The CDR3 DNA follows: TGTGCCAGCTCACCACTAGACTACCCAGATACGCAGTATTTT. The encoded protein is CASSPLDYPDTQYF.

The chain uses TRBV5-1 and TRBJ2-3, with 13 bases fitting TRBD2. Trimming took 3 bases from V and 3 from J; bases not matched to a gene: 4. Germline V CDR1 and CDR2: SGHRS, YFSETQ. CDR3 length: 16 amino acids. CDR3 loop: CASSSLGLAGTDTQYF. The CDR3 nucleotides read TGCGCCAGCAGCTCGCTGGGACTAGCGGGGACAGATACGCAGTATTTT.

The rearrangement joins TRBV28 to TRBJ2-7; 8 bases match TRBD1. From germline, CDR1 is MDHEN and CDR2 SYDVKM. This CDR3 has 15 amino acids. The trim removed 7 bases at V and 8 bases at J, leaving 16 bases unmatched. The CDR3 is CASTHRGTGGSKQYF. The CDR3 nucleotides read TGTGCCAGCACCCACAGGGGGACCGGGGGATCCAAGCAGTACTTC.

V and J are TRBV5-6 and TRBJ2-2; D not certain. V lost 8 bases and J 2 bases, leaving 7 bases between the germline ends. CDR1 is SGHDT and CDR2 is YYEEEE in the germline V gene. This CDR3 is built from 12 residues. CDR3 residues: CASRRNTGELFF. CDR3 nucleotides: TGTGCCAGTCGAAGAAACACCGGGGAGCTGTTTTTT.

There are a few counts of this clone. The CDR3: CASREREEGTGELFF. DNA for the CDR3: TGTGCCAGCAGGGAACGGGAGGAGGGCACCGGGGAGCTGTTTTTT. The V and J genes are TRBV2 and TRBJ2-2; 7 bases match TRBD2. J lost 4 bases, V lost 6 bases, and 8 bases had no gene match. This CDR3 contains 15 residues. Germline V gene lookup returns CDR1 SNHLY and CDR2 FYNNEI.

CDR3 sequence reads: CASSLGGMANYGYTF. In nucleotides, the CDR3 is TGTGCCAGCAGCTTAGGAGGGATGGCTAACTATGGCTACACCTTC. The chain uses TRBV7-2 and TRBJ1-2; D unresolved. This CDR3 is 15 amino acids long. Deletions cut 1 base from V and 0 bases from J, with 9 bases between. The V gene's germline CDR1 is SGHTA and CDR2 FQGNSA.

This clone was seen a single time. The gene calls are TRBV19 and TRBJ1-4; D not resolved. Germline assignment: CDR1 LNHDA and CDR2 SQIVND (reference sequence). V dropped 6 bases and J dropped 7 bases, with 9 bases sitting between them. The CDR3 has 12 residues. DNA of the CDR3: TGTGCCAGTAGAGATTCAGGTGAAAAACTGTTTTTT. This encodes CASRDSGEKLFF.

The rearrangement uses TRBV14 and TRBJ2-7, with D possibly TRBD2 on 6 matching bases. The CDR3 runs to 15 residues. The ends were cut back, 0 bases at V and 6 bases at J, with 15 bases in the middle. CDR1 SGHDN and CDR2 FVKESK come from the germline V gene. The CDR3 reads CASSQDRRRVGEQYF. CDR3 in DNA: TGTGCCAGCAGCCAAGATCGCCGGAGGGTCGGCGAGCAGTACTTC.

The V gene is TRBV5-1, the J gene TRBJ2-2, with TRBD2 identical over 8 bases. V was pared by 4 bases and J by 0 bases, with 5 bases of the junction left unmatched. The CDR3 loop spans 16 amino acids. The V gene's germline CDR1 is SGHRS and CDR2 YFSETQ. CDR3 residues: CASSPPGLANTGELFF. The CDR3 region has the DNA TGCGCCAGCAGCCCTCCGGGACTAGCGAACACCGGGGAGCTGTTTTTT.

The chain links TRBV13 to TRBJ1-2; a possible D gene is TRBD1 (5 bases). CDR3 length equals 13 residues. Trimming stripped 2 bases from V and 2 bases from J, with 6 bases between. Germline loops: CDR1 PRHDT, CDR2 FYEKMQ (reference sequence). The CDR3 DNA is TGTGCCAGCAGCTTAAGACAGAACTATGGCTACACCTTC. It encodes CASSLRQNYGYTF.